This T cell receptor beta chain was obtained from a study of blood T cell repertoires in COVID-19. Looked up from germline, CDR1 is MDHEN and CDR2 is SYDVKM. The CDR3 consists of 14 residues. With 2 bases removed from V and 6 bases from J, the gap between germline ends came to 12 bases. Produced via immunoSEQ multiplex PCR; TCRdb's table is partial and in-frame only. The table includes some 240,000 clones, roughly 80% detected once. The chain has TRBV28 and TRBJ2-3; D might be TRBD2 (6 bases). Sequencing input: peripheral blood. The TCR comes from an older woman with COVID-19, enrolled during active disease. In nucleotides, the CDR3 is TGTGCCAGCAGTTTAGGAGGGAGCCTGGATACGCAGTATTTT. It is translated as CASSLGGSLDTQYF.